The 2 T cell receptor beta chains below all came from one sample that was sequenced in a study of OX40 agonist ivuxolimab in advanced cancers. Profiling relied on immunoSEQ multiplex PCR, and the TCRdb table lists in-frame clones only, not all of them. The data hold fewer than 65,000 clones, with almost 90% observed a single time. The sample here was CD4+ or CD8+ T cells sorted from blood, taken in a trial of the OX40 agonist ivuxolimab. The receptors originated from an adult with an advanced solid tumor such as melanoma, head and neck, liver or kidney cancer.

The chain has TRBV5-1 and TRBJ1-1; no clear D gene. V gave up 4 bases and J gave up 2 bases, with 12 bases separating them. Germline CDR1 reads SGHRS; CDR2 reads YFSETQ. This CDR3 is built from 14 residues. CDR3 loop: CASSTPQKNTEAFF. In DNA, the CDR3 is TGCGCCAGCAGCACCCCCCAGAAAAACACTGAAGCTTTCTTT.

This chain links TRBV19 with TRBJ1-5, with D perhaps TRBD1 (6 bases). In germline, CDR1 is LNHDA, CDR2 SQIVND (reference sequence). Deletions cut 7 bases from V and 4 bases from J, with 14 bases between. The CDR3 has 14 amino acids. The CDR3 DNA reads TGTGCCAGTAACCTTACAGGGTCAAATCAGCCCCAGCATTTT. Amino acids: CASNLTGSNQPQHF.